This T cell receptor beta chain was documented in a study of patients and donors after allogeneic stem cell transplantation. The CDR3 runs to 16 residues. Germline values: CDR1 LGHNA, CDR2 YNFKEQ. Trimming took off 1 base at V and 5 bases at J, with 14 bases between the two ends. One entry per CDR3 protein results from TCRdb running MiXCR on the RT-PCR reads. The sample has over 30,000 distinct CDR3 sequences, about 37% seen once. The chain has TRBV4-2 and TRBJ1-4; D remains unclear. This receptor was taken from a human donor who was either an allogeneic HSCT recipient or a stem cell or donor lymphocyte infusion donor (not recorded which). It is not recorded whose cells these are; they may come from a transplant donor. Material for sequencing was blood, either unsorted or a sorted T cell fraction (not recorded which). CDR3 sequence reads: CASSQGGIQLNEKLFF. DNA of the CDR3: TGTGCCAGCAGCCAAGGTGGAATACAGCTGAATGAAAAACTGTTTTTT.